Below, 14 T cell receptor beta chains from the same sample are listed, as sequenced in a study of blood T cell repertoires in COVID-19. The data were produced by immunoSEQ multiplex PCR, yet TCRdb's version contains in-frame clones alone and is incomplete. The sample has some 76,000 clones, 90% seen once. The sample comprised peripheral blood. Every receptor here comes from a young woman with acute or convalescent COVID-19.

This chain links TRBV19 with TRBJ2-1; TRBD2 aligns across 11 bases. The germline gives CDR1 LNHDA, CDR2 SQIVND (reference sequence). The CDR3 is made up of 15 amino acids. Trimming took 5 bases from V and 5 from J; bases not matched to a gene: 5. The CDR3 nucleotides read TGTGCCAGTAGTGCTAGCGGGAGGAAGAACAATGAGCAGTTCTTC. Its protein product is CASSASGRKNNEQFF.

The chain recombines TRBV5-1 with TRBJ1-1; maybe TRBD1 (6 bases). There are 17 residues in the CDR3. V was pared by 4 bases and J by 3 bases, with 22 bases between. Germline CDR1 SGHRS, CDR2 YFSETQ. CDR3 sequence: CASSLRGRGLGDTEAFF. Here the CDR3 DNA reads TGCGCCAGCAGCCTCAGGGGTAGGGGCCTTGGAGACACTGAAGCTTTCTTT.

V usage is TRBV20-1 and J usage is TRBJ2-1; D is undetermined. Looked up from germline, CDR1 is DFQATT and CDR2 is SNEGSKA (reference sequence). V lost 3 bases, J lost 11 bases, and 11 bases lay in between. There are 11 residues in the CDR3. CDR3 DNA sequence: TGCAGTGCTAGTTATGCGCCTAAGCAGTTCTTC. It codes for CSASYAPKQFF.

The chain links TRBV7-8 to TRBJ1-6; the D is unclear. The CDR3 has 18 amino acids. Germline lookup yields CDR1 SGHVS and CDR2 FQNEAQ. V lost 2 bases, J lost 0 bases, and 14 bases lay in between. CDR3 in amino acids: CASSLRPGSSSYNSPLHF. The CDR3 nucleotides read TGTGCCAGCAGCTTAAGGCCGGGATCCAGCTCCTATAATTCACCCCTCCACTTT.

This CDR3 reads CASSPGTGKNYGYTF. The CDR3 coding sequence is TGTGCCAGCAGTCCTGGGACAGGCAAAAACTATGGCTACACCTTC. The rearrangement uses TRBV6-6 and TRBJ1-2; 8 bases are a match to TRBD1. The CDR3 is 15 residues long. Germline V gene data show CDR1 as MNHNY and CDR2 as SVGAGI (reference sequence). V shed 5 bases, J shed 2 bases, and the junction held 7 bases outside the gene matches.

The gene calls are TRBV7-8 and TRBJ1-2; 9 bases line up with TRBD1. Looked up from germline, CDR1 is SGHVS and CDR2 is FQNEAQ. The CDR3 is 17 residues long. The J segment lost 8 bases and the V segment lost 4 bases, leaving 17 bases of the junction unmatched. CDR3 nucleotides: TGTGCCAGCAGCTCATCCGGGACAGGGACTGGTTTCAGGGGCTACACCTTC. Translating gives CASSSSGTGTGFRGYTF.

The table lists this clone with a count of one. This rearrangement joins TRBV10-3 to TRBJ1-1, with 7 bases fitting TRBD1. Germline V gives CDR1 ENHRY, CDR2 SYGVKD. The CDR3 runs to 12 residues. The V and J ends lost 10 bases and 5 bases, in that order; junction bases with no gene match: 7. CDR3 sequence reads: CATRGGETEAFF. The CDR3 nucleotides are TGTGCCACCAGGGGGGGAGAGACTGAAGCTTTCTTT.

The chain has TRBV19 and TRBJ2-3; 8 positions agree with TRBD1. This CDR3 is 12 amino acids long. The V gene end was trimmed by 5 bases and the J gene end by 8 bases; junction bases not matched to a gene: 3. The germline CDR1 and CDR2 sequences are LNHDA and SQIVND (reference sequence). The CDR3: CASSQGAGTQYF. The CDR3 bases are TGTGCCAGTAGTCAGGGGGCGGGTACGCAGTATTTT.

This chain joins TRBV4-1 and TRBJ1-1, with D possibly being TRBD1 (6 bases). V shed 1 base and J shed 8 bases, with 14 bases lying between them. This CDR3 is built from 14 residues. CDR1 is MGHRA, CDR2 YSYEKL, per germline. The CDR3 DNA follows: TGCGCCAGCAGCCAAGTTGTTGCAGGGGCCGAAGCTTTCTTT. The encoded protein is CASSQVVAGAEAFF.

V usage is TRBV7-9 and J usage is TRBJ2-3; D call uncertain. The CDR3 is 13 amino acids. V shed 5 bases and J shed 5 bases, with 11 bases lying between them. Germline loops: CDR1 SEHNR, CDR2 FQNEAQ (reference sequence). DNA for the CDR3: TGTGCCAGCAGCCCCATCTACGGAGATACGCAGTATTTT. Amino acid sequence: CASSPIYGDTQYF.

The CDR3 sequence: CASSLDLNTGELFF. The CDR3 DNA reads as TGCGCCAGCAGCTTGGATCTGAACACCGGGGAGCTGTTTTTT. This chain uses TRBV5-1 with TRBJ2-2; D gene uncertain. V was clipped by 0 bases and J by 1 base, with 4 bases between them. This CDR3 is built from 14 residues. CDR1 SGHRS and CDR2 YFSETQ come from the germline V gene.

The V gene is TRBV5-1, the J gene TRBJ2-7; D is uncertain. Germline CDR1 and CDR2: SGHRS and YFSETQ. The CDR3 runs to 13 residues. Trimming cost V 0 bases and J 5 bases, with 9 bases left between them. The CDR3 DNA sequence: TGCGCCAGCAGCTTGGGGTACCGGGACGAGCAGTACTTC. Its translation is CASSLGYRDEQYF.

The gene calls are TRBV7-2 and TRBJ2-3; TRBD2 matches at 9 bases. CDR1 and CDR2 (germline): SGHTA, FQGNSA. Trimming took 3 bases from V and 5 from J; bases not matched to a gene: 6. The CDR3 is made up of 15 amino acids. CDR3 in DNA: TGTGCCAGCAGCTTGGTGGGCGGGGGGGTAGATACGCAGTATTTT. This gives the protein CASSLVGGGVDTQYF.

This clone was recorded only once. The V and J genes are TRBV7-2 and TRBJ2-7; 10 bases match TRBD1. Germline V lookup: CDR1 SGHTA, CDR2 FQGNSA. V lost 0 bases to trimming and J lost 5 bases; unmatched junction nucleotides: 13. The CDR3 loop spans 18 amino acids. The CDR3 is CASSLAARTGGPLHEQYF. The CDR3 DNA reads as TGTGCCAGCAGCTTAGCCGCCCGGACAGGGGGTCCCCTCCACGAGCAGTACTTC.